This TCR beta chain is drawn from a study of beta chain features in type 1 diabetes. The study, taken as a whole, reports: Within each of all four CD4+ subsets, Type 1 diabetes patients had TCRB CDR3s that were moderately but significantly shorter. Insertions at VDJ junctions were less frequent in type 1 diabetes patients. These patients also deleted more nucleotides at the same junctions.

Sequenced material consisted of expressed TCRB transcripts (all of the isolated RNA was reverse transcribed). The data were produced by immunoSEQ multiplex PCR, yet TCRdb's version contains in-frame clones alone and is incomplete. Here the sample spans about 150,000 clones, 10% to 13% being singletons. This CDR3 comprises 15 residues. V lost 4 bases, J lost 7 bases, and 7 bases stayed unmatched. In germline, CDR1 is LNHNV, CDR2 YYDKDF (reference sequence). About this clone itself: Its antigen is not known.

What was sequenced was central memory CD4+ T cells from blood. The receptor comes from a man aged 30 to 45 with type 1 diabetes. The chain employs TRBV15 and TRBJ2-1; 10 bases agree with TRBD2. For the CDR3, the DNA is TGTGCCACCAGCATACCGGGACTAGCGTGGAATGAGCAGTTCTTC. Translated, it gives CATSIPGLAWNEQFF.